This T cell receptor (beta chain) is drawn from a study of blood T cells in healthy people across ages. PCR was performed a second time for about 6 to 11 cycles using a sample-barcoded 5' primer and a J-beta primer mix. MiXCR, run by TCRdb on the 5' RACE reads, gives a single entry per CDR3 protein. This repertoire shows under 2 million distinct CDR3 sequences, around 35% found once; its top ten account for about 11%. V was clipped by 4 bases and J by 3 bases; unmatched bases: 7. The CDR3 contains 16 residues. Looked up from germline, CDR1 is ENHRY and CDR2 is SYGVKD. V gene TRBV10-3 combines with J gene TRBJ2-3; 10 bases are a match to TRBD2. The sequence was collected from a woman in her twenties or thirties in good health. Sequencing input: blood. The CDR3 protein is CAISGKVAGGTDTQYF. CDR3 nucleotide sequence: TGTGCCATCAGTGGTAAAGTAGCGGGGGGAACAGATACGCAGTATTTT.